This TCR beta chain was sequenced during a study of T cells in Graves' hyperthyroidism and ophthalmopathy. Study-wide results and caveats: Ophthalmopathy prediction by the model preceded onset by a median about 6.5 months.

Turning to this clonotype: Its matching antigen is unknown. Given a much more abundant clone one base away, this may be a read error.

The CDR3 sequence is 13 residues long. Germline lookup yields CDR1 SGHRS and CDR2 YFSETQ. Trimming shortened V by 3 bases and J by 6 bases, and 9 bases separated the two germline ends. Graves' hyperthyroidism showing no ophthalmopathy progression within 18 months was considered stable. PBMCs were obtained from under 13 ml fresh peripheral blood. Amplification of TCR beta CDR3 regions used RNA as the template. During a first-round RT-PCR of the TCR CDR3, the HTBI primer set was used. A single record per CDR3 protein comes from TCRdb applying MiXCR to the multiplex PCR reads. The sample has around 350,000 distinct CDR3 sequences, 19% seen once.

Sequenced sample: blood. This rearrangement joins TRBV5-1 to TRBJ2-2; the D is unclear. The source of this sequence is a woman aged 18 to 35 with Graves' hyperthyroidism. DNA for the CDR3: TGCGCCAGCAGCTCCTTAGACCCCGGGGAGCTGTTTTTT. Translation: CASSSLDPGELFF.